Listed here are 3 T cell receptor beta chains from one sample, sequenced in a study of shared clonotypes between healthy human individuals. Method: immunoSEQ multiplex PCR; TCRdb's copy keeps in-frame clones and lacks some. The data hold more than 500,000 clones, with about 96% observed a single time. The sequencing input was naive CD4+ T cells sorted from blood. Subset specified: CD45RA+ positively selected. The receptors were gathered from a woman aged 30 to 39 in good health.

The DNA of the CDR3 is TGTGCCAGCACCGGGACTAGCGGGAGTAGGTACGAGCAGTACTTC. Residues: CASTGTSGSRYEQYF. The genes are TRBV28 and TRBJ2-7; TRBD2 agrees at 14 bases. Trimming cost V 7 bases and J 4 bases; bases outside gene matches: 6. Germline values: CDR1 MDHEN, CDR2 SYDVKM. The CDR3 spans 15 residues.

The chain carries TRBV25-1 and TRBJ2-1, with D perhaps being TRBD1 or TRBD2 (5 bases each). Germline CDR1 reads MGHDK; CDR2 reads SYGVNS. The CDR3 sequence is 15 residues long. Trimming stripped 0 bases from V and 12 bases from J, with 18 bases between. The CDR3, as DNA: TGTGCCAGCAGTGAATATGCTGCCCTTTGGGGGTCGCAGTTCTTC. It yields the protein CASSEYAALWGSQFF.

This chain uses TRBV28 with TRBJ1-4, with unresolved D. V shed 7 bases and J shed 0 bases, with 6 bases lying between them. Germline CDR1 MDHEN, CDR2 SYDVKM. The CDR3 extends over 13 amino acids. In nucleotides, the CDR3 is TGTGCCAGCACCCCAGCAACTAATGAAAAACTGTTTTTT. Protein: CASTPATNEKLFF.